This TCR beta chain was identified in a study of CD8+ T cells in alopecia areata. Study results and limitations: Significant decreases in scalp clonality and expanded CD8+ clones followed tofacitinib treatment.

This clone was recorded a few times. Its antigen is unknown. Sequencing templates came from extracted RNA that was reverse transcribed into cDNA. Produced via immunoSEQ multiplex PCR; TCRdb's table is partial and in-frame only. The table shows 200,000 or so clones, with roughly 64% occurring only once. Documented treatment: oral pan-JAK inhibitor, 5-10 mg twice daily. The input for sequencing was CD4+ T cells sorted from blood, taken at week 24, from a patient treated with tofacitinib. The receptor's source is a human donor with alopecia areata.

CDR3 sequence (DNA): TGTGCCAGCAACCGGGGACCCTCTGGAAACACCATATATTTT. Translating it yields CASNRGPSGNTIYF. The chain is built from TRBV28 and TRBJ1-3, with D perhaps TRBD1 (5 bases). The CDR3 consists of 14 residues. Germline CDR1 MDHEN, CDR2 SYDVKM. V was pared by 7 bases and J by 0 bases, with 10 bases between.